This T cell receptor (beta chain) was profiled in a study of blood T cell repertoires in COVID-19. Study-level information: Nucleic acid was either cDNA or gDNA, and it came from T cells, B-cell-depleted T cells, or PBMCs.

Clones were sequenced by immunoSEQ multiplex PCR, and TCRdb holds only the in-frame ones, with some missing. The sample has about 300,000 clones; roughly nine tenths are singletons. CDR1 SNHLY and CDR2 FYNNEI come from the germline V gene. CDR3 size: 14 residues. V was pared by 6 bases and J by 2 bases, with 11 bases between. Allocation to cohorts depended on clinical history reported by the participants. Each recovered donor of Cohort 3 presented with two negative PCRs, clearance, or symptom resolution. This sequence joins TRBV2 and TRBJ1-3; a weak D match, TRBD1 (5 bases). Sequencing used PBMCs or T cells enriched from blood (not recorded which). The clonotype comes from a woman aged 30 to 39 who had recovered from COVID-19. The CDR3 region is CASSPKGTGNTIYF. CDR3 coding DNA: TGTGCCAGCAGCCCAAAGGGGACTGGAAACACCATATATTTT.